This TCR beta chain was identified in a study of blood T cell repertoires in COVID-19. Each participant's cohort was designated according to participant-reported clinical history. The germline CDR1 and CDR2 sequences are WNHNN and SYGVQD (reference sequence). With 8 bases removed from V and 7 bases from J, the gap between germline ends came to 11 bases. This CDR3 region has 11 residues. Libraries were prepared by immunoSEQ multiplex PCR; TCRdb keeps only in-frame clonotypes and omits some of them. The sample lists around 310,000 clones; around 89% were seen once. This chain connects TRBV10-1 to TRBJ1-1, with D possibly matching TRBD1 (5 bases). The sequence was obtained from a woman in her forties who had recovered from COVID-19. Source material: PBMCs or T cells enriched from blood (not recorded which). The CDR3 sequence: CASPGGSEAFF. The CDR3 region has the DNA TGCGCCAGCCCGGGGGGAAGTGAAGCTTTCTTT.